The TCR beta chain described here comes from a study of OX40 agonist ivuxolimab in advanced cancers. Turning to the study itself: Given to patients was ivuxolimab, an agonistic anti-OX40 (CD134) antibody.

Blood got drawn at baseline, again on cycle 4 day 1, and then on cycle 7 day 1. Repertoires were generated with immunoSEQ multiplex PCR, while TCRdb's copy carries only in-frame clones and drops some. The data show about 55,000 clones, 70% to 90% seen once. The germline V gene encodes CDR1 KGHSH and CDR2 LQKENI. CDR3 size: 16 residues. Between the trimmed V and J ends, which lost 2 bases and 1 base, there was a span of 12 bases. The sequenced sample was CD4+ or CD8+ T cells sorted from blood, obtained in a trial of the OX40 agonist ivuxolimab. The sequence was obtained from an adult with an advanced solid tumor such as melanoma, head and neck, liver or kidney cancer. J is TRBJ1-3 and V is TRBV18; D possibly corresponds to TRBD1 (6 bases). The CDR3 region has the DNA TGTGCCAGCTCACCAGAGGGGACAACTTCTGGAAACACCATATATTTT. Its protein product is CASSPEGTTSGNTIYF.